These 28 T cell receptor beta chains originate from one sample sequenced in a study of Tregs in tolerant kidney transplant recipients. Sequenced by immunoSEQ multiplex PCR; TCRdb stores in-frame clones only, minus some. Of 90,000 to 120,000 clones listed, around 90% are singletons. Material: CD4+ T cells from blood, obtained before the transplant. The receptors come from a human donor who received a combined kidney and bone marrow transplant.

The chain has TRBV2 and TRBJ2-7, with 10 bases fitting TRBD1. This CDR3 contains 16 residues. Germline V CDR1 and CDR2: SNHLY, FYNNEI. J was trimmed by 4 bases and V by 0 bases; bases with no gene match: 6. The CDR3: CASSEAGGQGTYEQYF. CDR3 coding DNA: TGTGCCAGCAGTGAAGCGGGGGGACAGGGGACGTACGAGCAGTACTTC.

The gene calls are TRBV14 and TRBJ1-2; D unresolved. This CDR3 has 13 amino acids. From germline, CDR1 is SGHDN and CDR2 FVKESK. Trimming stripped 1 base from V and 5 bases from J, with 8 bases between. The CDR3, as DNA: TGTGCCAGCAGCCAAGCTCTCGGGTATGGCTACACCTTC. It is translated as CASSQALGYGYTF.

The chain couples TRBV19 to TRBJ1-5, with D unclear. Germline assignment: CDR1 LNHDA and CDR2 SQIVND (reference sequence). This CDR3 has 13 residues. V gave up 3 bases and J gave up 5 bases, with 8 bases separating them. This CDR3 reads CASSISIDQPQHF. As DNA, the CDR3 is TGTGCCAGTAGTATTTCAATTGATCAGCCCCAGCATTTT.

Notes on this clone: At one boundary the junction diverges from the germline segment, which might be a read error. V gene TRBV30 combines with J gene TRBJ2-7; D might be TRBD2 (6 bases). The CDR3 is 12 amino acids. The germline CDR1 and CDR2 sequences are GTSNPN and SVGIG (reference sequence). CDR3 residues: CAWSMGEDRKHF. CDR3 in DNA: TGTGCCTGGAGTATGGGGGAGGATAGAAAGCACTTC.

V usage is TRBV9 and J usage is TRBJ2-2, with D uncertain. Germline V gene lookup returns CDR1 SGDLS and CDR2 YYNGEE. V gave up 4 bases and J gave up 3 bases, with 19 bases separating them. This CDR3 comprises 17 residues. The CDR3 nucleotides read TGTGCCAGCAGCTCCCTGGCCCGGGTTCGGGACACCGGGGAGCTGTTTTTT. Protein product: CASSSLARVRDTGELFF.

DNA of the CDR3: TGTGCCAGCCTGGGGAGCGGGAGAGGGTTTAAGAATACGCAGTATTTT. Translation gives CASLGSGRGFKNTQYF. This chain joins TRBV28 and TRBJ2-3; 8 bases are a match to TRBD2. Germline V gives CDR1 MDHEN, CDR2 SYDVKM. CDR3 size: 16 residues. The V gene end was trimmed by 8 bases and the J gene end by 7 bases; junction bases not matched to a gene: 17.

The rearrangement links TRBV28 to TRBJ2-2; TRBD1 agrees at 8 bases. The germline V gene encodes CDR1 MDHEN and CDR2 SYDVKM. V lost 8 bases to trimming and J lost 6 bases; unmatched junction nucleotides: 14. The CDR3 has 16 amino acids. The CDR3: CASFRTGPGGAGELFF. CDR3 DNA sequence: TGTGCCAGCTTCCGGACAGGGCCAGGTGGAGCCGGGGAGCTGTTTTTT.

This chain links TRBV19 with TRBJ2-2; possible D gene TRBD1, 6 bases. The CDR3 runs 14 residues. The V end lost 7 bases, the J end lost 4 bases, and 13 bases lay between the germline ends. Germline values: CDR1 LNHDA, CDR2 SQIVND (reference sequence). This CDR3 is CASTRTELTGELFF. The CDR3 DNA is TGTGCCAGTACCCGGACAGAGCTCACCGGGGAGCTGTTTTTT.

This rearrangement joins TRBV14 to TRBJ2-6, with 12 bases fitting TRBD1. V shed 1 base and J 3 bases; nucleotides not matched to a gene: 7. This CDR3 spans 19 amino acids. Germline values: CDR1 SGHDN, CDR2 FVKESK. Here the CDR3 DNA reads TGTGCCAGCAGCCAAGGGGGACAGGGGGCTTTCCTTGGGGCCAACGTCCTGACTTTC. The encoded protein is CASSQGGQGAFLGANVLTF.

The V and J genes are TRBV5-4 and TRBJ2-2, with D unclear. V dropped 0 bases and J dropped 4 bases, with 13 bases sitting between them. This CDR3 has 16 residues. Germline V CDR1 and CDR2: SGHNT, YYREEE (reference sequence). The CDR3 nucleotides are TGTGCCAGCAGCTTGGCCCAGGCCGTCTCCACCGGGGAGCTGTTTTTT. It translates to CASSLAQAVSTGELFF.

The gene calls are TRBV6-6 and TRBJ2-2, with D maybe TRBD2 (5 bases). Trimming left V 6 bases short and J 0 bases short, with 11 bases between. CDR1 and CDR2 (germline): MNHNY, SVGAGI (reference sequence). The CDR3 is 15 residues long. The CDR3 reads CASRYQLANTGELFF. The CDR3 DNA reads TGTGCCAGCAGGTACCAACTAGCGAACACCGGGGAGCTGTTTTTT.

The rearrangement joins TRBV29-1 to TRBJ2-4; TRBD1 is a possible D gene (5 bases). V shed 1 base and J shed 4 bases, with 8 bases lying between them. The CDR3 covers 13 residues. The germline gives CDR1 SQVTM, CDR2 ANQGSEA. The CDR3 protein is CSVEVAGKNIQYF. The CDR3 DNA sequence: TGCAGCGTTGAAGTGGCAGGGAAAAACATTCAGTACTTC.

The chain carries TRBV2 and TRBJ2-7; 7 nucleotides match TRBD2. There are 16 residues in the CDR3. The trim removed 9 bases at V and 6 bases at J, leaving 20 bases unmatched. Germline lookup yields CDR1 SNHLY and CDR2 FYNNEI. In nucleotides, the CDR3 is TGTGCCAGATTTCAACCCGAAAGGACTAGTGCTGGCGAGCAGTACTTC. The encoded protein is CARFQPERTSAGEQYF.

The CDR3 is CASSPLDRVAYVLTF. As DNA, the CDR3 is TGTGCCAGCTCACCATTAGACAGAGTGGCTTACGTCCTGACTTTC. V usage is TRBV18 and J usage is TRBJ2-6; maybe TRBD1 (5 bases). This CDR3 is 15 amino acids long. The V end lost 2 bases, the J end lost 11 bases, and 16 bases lay between the germline ends. The germline gives CDR1 KGHSH, CDR2 LQKENI.

The rearrangement joins TRBV5-4 to TRBJ2-7, with TRBD1 identical over 7 bases. V shed 0 bases and J 7 bases; nucleotides not matched to a gene: 4. Germline CDR1 reads SGHNT; CDR2 reads YYREEE (reference sequence). The CDR3 covers 13 residues. The CDR3 reads CASSLEQGNEQYF. The DNA for the CDR3 is TGTGCCAGCAGCTTGGAACAGGGGAATGAGCAGTACTTC. Together with reference TRBV5-4 and TRBJ2-7, the CDR3 gives the full variable domain: ETGVTQSPTHLIKTRGQQVTLRCSSQSGHNTVSWYQQALGQGPQFIFQYYREEENGRGNFPPRFSGLQFPNYSSELNVNALELDDSALYLCASSLEQGNEQYFGPGTRLTVT.

This chain uses TRBV6-5 with TRBJ1-1, with no clear D. CDR1 and CDR2 from the germline V gene are MNHEY and SVGAGI. This CDR3 contains 13 residues. Trimming cost V 4 bases and J 6 bases, with 12 bases left between them. CDR3: CASSSQVYSEAFF. CDR3 nucleotides: TGTGCCAGCAGTTCCCAAGTGTACTCTGAAGCTTTCTTT.

This clone was counted once. The chain links TRBV5-4 to TRBJ1-1; 8 bases map to TRBD1. V was clipped by 4 bases and J by 0 bases; unmatched bases: 11. Per the germline V gene, CDR1 is SGHNT and CDR2 is YYREEE (reference sequence). The CDR3 spans 17 residues. The CDR3 DNA is TGTGCCAGCAGCACAGGACAGGGAGGTCCCCTGAACACTGAAGCTTTCTTT. Residues: CASSTGQGGPLNTEAFF.

The V call is TRBV28, the J call TRBJ2-7; D is perhaps TRBD1 (7 bases). V shed 2 bases and J shed 1 base, with 18 bases lying between them. The germline V gene has CDR1 MDHEN and CDR2 SYDVKM. The length of the CDR3 is 17 residues. CDR3 sequence (DNA): TGTGCCAGCAGTTTAGGGCCCGGACAGGAGGGGTCCTACGAGCAGTACTTC. Translating gives CASSLGPGQEGSYEQYF.

The J gene is TRBJ1-5, the V gene TRBV4-3; 8 bases map to TRBD1. The germline V gene encodes CDR1 LGHNA and CDR2 YSLEER. V shed 3 bases, J shed 0 bases, and the junction held 16 bases outside the gene matches. The CDR3 is 20 residues long. The CDR3 DNA sequence: TGCGCCAGCAGCCACCACAAACAGGGGGGGAGGGTTTATAGCAATCAGCCCCAGCATTTT. This translates into CASSHHKQGGRVYSNQPQHF.

V and J are TRBV7-2 and TRBJ2-1; TRBD1 matches 10 bases. This CDR3 spans 15 amino acids. Trimming removed 7 bases from V and 1 base from J; junction bases left unmatched: 4. Germline CDR1 and CDR2: SGHTA and FQGNSA. The CDR3 region is CASTRDRGSYNEQFF. CDR3 nucleotides: TGTGCCAGCACCCGGGACAGGGGTTCCTACAATGAGCAGTTCTTC.

This clone was seen a handful of times. V gene TRBV14 combines with J gene TRBJ1-6; TRBD1 agrees at 8 bases. The junction had 2 bases not matched to a gene; V was cut back by 4 bases and J by 9 bases. Germline V gives CDR1 SGHDN, CDR2 FVKESK. The length of the CDR3 is 13 residues. The DNA for the CDR3 is TGTGCCAGCAGCCGCGACAGGGGTTCACCCCTCCACTTT. Protein product: CASSRDRGSPLHF.

J is TRBJ2-1 and V is TRBV27; 9 bases map to TRBD1. V gave up 6 bases and J gave up 7 bases; unmatched junction bases: 7. CDR1 MNHEY and CDR2 SMNVEV come from the germline V gene (reference sequence). The CDR3 totals 14 residues. This chain's CDR3 is CASRPGQGGNEQFF. For the CDR3, the DNA is TGTGCCAGCAGGCCGGGACAGGGTGGTAATGAGCAGTTCTTC.

The chain has TRBV6-5 and TRBJ1-5; TRBD1 might be the D (6 bases). CDR1 is MNHEY and CDR2 is SVGAGI in the germline V gene. CDR3 length equals 13 residues. Trimming pared 7 bases from V and 4 bases from J, leaving 11 bases between. In nucleotides, the CDR3 is TGTGCCAGCAAACAGGGCCCAAATCAGCCCCAGCATTTT. Translation gives CASKQGPNQPQHF.

The rearrangement links TRBV5-5 to TRBJ2-3; 7 bases align to TRBD1. J was trimmed by 4 bases and V by 3 bases; bases with no gene match: 8. The CDR3 has 15 amino acids. Germline CDR1 is SGHKS and CDR2 is YYEKEE (reference sequence). Here the CDR3 reads CASSSGQTMADTQYF. DNA of the CDR3: TGTGCCAGCAGCTCGGGACAGACAATGGCAGATACGCAGTATTTT.

The chain employs TRBV10-3 and TRBJ2-3; D call uncertain. V lost 4 bases to trimming and J lost 0 bases, with 14 bases between them. In germline, CDR1 is ENHRY, CDR2 SYGVKD. The CDR3 contains 16 residues. This CDR3 is CAISGSSGSSTDTQYF. The CDR3 DNA reads as TGTGCCATCAGTGGGTCGTCCGGGTCTAGCACAGATACGCAGTATTTT.

CDR3 sequence reads: CAISQDRNYGYTF. CDR3 sequence (DNA): TGTGCCATCAGCCAGGACAGGAACTATGGCTACACCTTC. The chain is built from TRBV10-3 and TRBJ1-2; 7 bases match TRBD1. V was clipped by 6 bases and J by 2 bases; unmatched bases: 3. The germline gives CDR1 ENHRY, CDR2 SYGVKD. The CDR3 contains 13 residues.

The J gene is TRBJ2-7, the V gene TRBV28; 8 positions match TRBD2. J was trimmed by 5 bases and V by 8 bases; bases with no gene match: 5. The CDR3 covers 12 residues. The germline gives CDR1 MDHEN, CDR2 SYDVKM. The CDR3 sequence: CASGTRPHEQYF. The DNA of the CDR3 is TGTGCCAGCGGGACTAGACCCCACGAGCAGTACTTC.

In this sample, this clone turned up once. The rearrangement uses TRBV10-3 and TRBJ1-1; D call uncertain. Trimming took off 3 bases at V and 0 bases at J, with 11 bases between the two ends. Germline CDR1 and CDR2: ENHRY and SYGVKD. The CDR3 sequence is 15 residues long. The CDR3 reads CAISDRSVVNTEAFF. The DNA of the CDR3 is TGTGCCATCAGTGACCGCTCGGTCGTGAACACTGAAGCTTTCTTT.